This T cell receptor beta chain emerged from a study of control samples from healthy donors and cancer patients. This clone has a single count. The J segment lost 2 bases and the V segment lost 4 bases, leaving 5 bases of the junction unmatched. Looked up from germline, CDR1 is SGDLS and CDR2 is YYNGEE. The CDR3 covers 14 residues. Repertoires were generated with immunoSEQ multiplex PCR, while TCRdb's copy carries only in-frame clones and drops some. The table lists 100,000 to 150,000 clones, approximately 92% of them singletons. The chain employs TRBV9 and TRBJ2-7; TRBD1 matches 8 bases. The sequenced sample was PBMCs. The sequence came from an elderly man with head and neck cancer. The CDR3 loop reads CASSSTGGPYEQYF. CDR3 coding DNA: TGTGCCAGCAGCAGCACAGGGGGACCCTACGAGCAGTACTTC.